What follows are 29 T cell receptor beta chains derived from one specimen sequenced in a study of blood T cell repertoires in COVID-19. Measured with immunoSEQ multiplex PCR; TCRdb has only the in-frame clones, and not every one. In the table there are 300,000 to 450,000 clones, about 90% of which are singletons. The sequencing input was PBMCs or T cells enriched from blood (not recorded which). These receptors were collected from a woman under 40 who had recovered from COVID-19.

The chain recombines TRBV5-6 with TRBJ1-1; D uncertain. Trimming stripped 0 bases from V and 1 base from J, with 19 bases between. CDR1 and CDR2 (germline): SGHDT, YYEEEE. The CDR3 sequence is 18 residues long. This chain's CDR3 is CASSLEAGARAANTEAFF. The CDR3 DNA reads as TGTGCCAGCAGCTTGGAAGCGGGCGCACGCGCCGCGAACACTGAAGCTTTCTTT.

The rearrangement uses TRBV11-3 and TRBJ2-7, with D possibly matching TRBD2 (5 bases). Trimming cost V 1 base and J 1 base, with 8 bases left between them. This CDR3 contains 14 residues. Germline CDR1 and CDR2: SGHNT and YENEEA. Here the CDR3 reads CASSLGSGSYEQYF. In DNA form, the CDR3 reads TGTGCCAGCAGCTTAGGATCGGGGTCCTACGAGCAGTACTTC.

V gene TRBV14 combines with J gene TRBJ1-2, with no clear D. The CDR3 extends over 12 amino acids. Looked up from germline, CDR1 is SGHDN and CDR2 is FVKESK. The V gene lost 7 bases and the J gene lost 0 bases, with 6 bases spanning the gap. Written as DNA, the CDR3 is TGTGCCAGCACGGGGTCTAACTATGGCTACACCTTC. This gives the protein CASTGSNYGYTF.

This clone has more than one count but fewer than ten. The chain recombines TRBV6-5 with TRBJ2-7; no firm D call. Trimming stripped 9 bases from V and 2 bases from J, with 11 bases between. This CDR3 region has 12 residues. Germline loops: CDR1 MNHEY, CDR2 SVGAGI. The CDR3 here is CARQPEPYEQYF. The CDR3, as DNA: TGTGCCAGGCAGCCGGAGCCCTACGAGCAGTACTTC.

This chain links TRBV28 with TRBJ1-2, with TRBD1 identical over 9 bases. CDR3 length: 15 residues. V gave up 5 bases and J gave up 4 bases; unmatched junction bases: 8. Germline V CDR1 and CDR2: MDHEN, SYDVKM. The CDR3 protein is CASSTGTGHFYGYTF. CDR3 in DNA: TGTGCCAGCAGTACCGGGACAGGGCACTTCTATGGCTACACCTTC.

A few counts support this clone. The genes are TRBV18 and TRBJ1-1, with D possibly TRBD1 on 5 matching bases. The CDR3 has 14 amino acids. The germline V and J ends were trimmed by 5 bases and 4 bases, with 14 bases remaining between them. The V gene's germline CDR1 is KGHSH and CDR2 LQKENI. CDR3 loop: CASSASRGGTEAFF. CDR3 DNA: TGTGCCAGCTCAGCCAGCCGGGGGGGCACTGAAGCTTTCTTT.

The chain carries TRBV6-5 and TRBJ1-6; TRBD1 might be the D (6 bases). CDR3 length equals 14 residues. The V gene lost 4 bases and the J gene lost 7 bases, with 11 bases spanning the gap. Germline V gives CDR1 MNHEY, CDR2 SVGAGI. CDR3 protein: CASSWNRDNSPLHF. For the CDR3, the DNA is TGTGCCAGCAGTTGGAACAGGGACAATTCACCCCTCCACTTT.

This clone was counted once. The CDR3 DNA follows: TGCGCCAGCAGCTTGGAGGGGGAACCCCTTTATGGCTACACCTTC. Its translation is CASSLEGEPLYGYTF. The V and J genes are TRBV5-1 and TRBJ1-2; D might be TRBD1 (6 bases). Germline V gene sequence: CDR1 SGHRS, CDR2 YFSETQ. The CDR3 runs 15 residues. Trimming shortened V by 0 bases and J by 5 bases, and 14 bases separated the two germline ends.

The chain uses TRBV18 and TRBJ2-2; D not certain. V shed 6 bases and J shed 1 base, with 12 bases lying between them. The CDR3 sequence is 15 residues long. The V gene's germline CDR1 is KGHSH and CDR2 LQKENI. DNA for the CDR3: TGTGCCAGCTCTCCTGAGAGTTTGAACACCGGGGAGCTGTTTTTT. Its translation is CASSPESLNTGELFF.

The chain recombines TRBV3-1 (or the pseudogene TRBV3-2) with TRBJ2-6; the match to TRBD1 covers 8 bases. Unmatched junction bases numbered 10, after V lost 4 bases and J lost 2 bases. Germline V gene sequence: CDR1 LGHDT, CDR2 YNNKEL (reference sequence). The CDR3 is 18 amino acids. CDR3 in amino acids: CASSREAGGPPGANVLTF. For the CDR3, the DNA is TGTGCCAGCAGCCGAGAGGCAGGGGGCCCCCCTGGGGCCAACGTCCTGACTTTC.

The table lists this clone with a count of one. The chain combines TRBV7-9 with TRBJ2-7; maybe TRBD2 (6 bases). The CDR3 totals 12 residues. Germline V CDR1 and CDR2: SEHNR, FQNEAQ (reference sequence). Trimming took off 5 bases at V and 10 bases at J, with 15 bases between the two ends. CDR3 coding DNA: TGTGCCAGCAGCCCGAGGCGGGGAGCTCAGTACTTC. It yields the protein CASSPRRGAQYF.

The rearrangement joins TRBV30 to TRBJ1-2; D unresolved. Trimming took off 2 bases at V and 5 bases at J, with 15 bases between the two ends. Germline V CDR1 and CDR2: GTSNPN, SVGIG (reference sequence). The length of the CDR3 is 14 residues. CDR3 loop: CAWSPDTARYGYTF. As DNA, the CDR3 is TGTGCCTGGAGTCCCGACACAGCCAGGTATGGCTACACCTTC.

V and J are TRBV7-9 and TRBJ1-5; D gene ambiguous. This CDR3 region has 13 residues. Per germline, CDR1 SEHNR and CDR2 FQNEAQ (reference sequence). V lost 3 bases to trimming and J lost 7 bases, with 10 bases between them. The CDR3 DNA sequence: TGTGCCAGCAGCTTTCTCGAGGCCCAGCCCCAGCATTTT. Translation: CASSFLEAQPQHF.

This chain connects TRBV3-1 (or the pseudogene TRBV3-2) to TRBJ1-4, with D possibly TRBD1 on 6 matching bases. The CDR3 is 16 residues long. Germline V gives CDR1 LGHDT, CDR2 YNNKEL (reference sequence). Trimming shortened V by 4 bases and J by 6 bases, and 18 bases separated the two germline ends. For the CDR3, the DNA is TGTGCCAGCAGCCCCGTAAGGGGGGGAAATTATGAAAAACTGTTTTTT. Protein product: CASSPVRGGNYEKLFF.

V and J are TRBV5-1 and TRBJ2-5; no firm D call. This CDR3 region has 14 residues. V was shortened by 2 bases and J by 2 bases, with 10 bases between the two germline ends. The germline V gene has CDR1 SGHRS and CDR2 YFSETQ. CDR3 loop: CASSLTARQETQYF. In DNA form, the CDR3 reads TGCGCCAGCAGCTTAACGGCTAGGCAAGAGACCCAGTACTTC. Combining the CDR3 with reference TRBV5-1 and TRBJ2-5 gives the whole variable domain KAGVTQTPRYLIKTRGQQVTLSCSPISGHRSVSWYQQTPGQGLQFLFEYFSETQRNKGNFPGRFSGRQFSNSRSEMNVSTLELGDSALYLCASSLTARQETQYFGPGTRLLVL.

CDR3 DNA sequence: TGTGCCAGCAGCGTAGGTCCCGGGGGCACAGATACGCAGTATTTT. Its translation is CASSVGPGGTDTQYF. J is TRBJ2-3 and V is TRBV9; D perhaps matches TRBD2 (5 bases). The CDR3 length is 15 residues. Germline V CDR1 and CDR2: SGDLS, YYNGEE. Trimming took off 0 bases at V and 1 base at J, with 9 bases between the two ends.

The chain uses TRBV7-2 and TRBJ2-1, with D possibly matching TRBD2 (7 bases). The CDR3 is 14 residues long. V was cut by 4 bases and J by 4 bases, with 11 bases left in between. The germline V gene encodes CDR1 SGHTA and CDR2 FQGNSA. The CDR3 bases are TGTGCCAGCAGCTCGGCGGGGGCGTACAATGAGCAGTTCTTC. Translation gives CASSSAGAYNEQFF.

This clone is a singleton in its sample. This chain joins TRBV11-2 and TRBJ1-6, with TRBD1 matching over 7 bases. With 8 bases clipped from V and 7 bases from J, the junction kept 11 bases outside the gene matches. Germline V gene data show CDR1 as SGHAT and CDR2 as FQNNGV. The CDR3 is made up of 15 amino acids. The CDR3 coding sequence is TGTGCCAGCGGAATACAGGGGAGTAGCAATTCACCCCTCCACTTT. Its translation is CASGIQGSSNSPLHF.

J is TRBJ1-2 and V is TRBV5-4, with 7 bases lining up with TRBD1. The CDR3 contains 14 residues. The germline CDR1 and CDR2 sequences are SGHNT and YYREEE (reference sequence). The V gene end was trimmed by 0 bases and the J gene end by 3 bases; junction bases not matched to a gene: 2. CDR3 sequence reads: CASSLETGYYGYTF. The CDR3, as DNA: TGTGCCAGCAGCTTGGAGACAGGGTACTATGGCTACACCTTC.

The V gene is TRBV9, the J gene TRBJ1-6; D is perhaps TRBD1 (5 bases). The CDR3 consists of 17 residues. V was trimmed by 5 bases and J by 0 bases, leaving 15 bases between them. Per germline, CDR1 SGDLS and CDR2 YYNGEE. CDR3 loop: CASRAWDGSSYNSPLHF. The CDR3 nucleotides read TGTGCCAGCAGGGCTTGGGACGGGAGCTCCTATAATTCACCCCTCCACTTT.

This chain connects TRBV6-1 to TRBJ2-3; 7 bases are a match to TRBD1. CDR3 length: 16 amino acids. Germline loops: CDR1 MNHNS, CDR2 SASEGT. V was pared by 4 bases and J by 2 bases, with 9 bases of the junction left unmatched. In DNA form, the CDR3 reads TGTGCCAGCAGTGTCCAAGGTCAGGGGGTCACAGATACGCAGTATTTT. Its translation: CASSVQGQGVTDTQYF.

This chain joins TRBV7-2 and TRBJ1-5, with unresolved D. The V end lost 3 bases, the J end lost 4 bases, and 10 bases lay between the germline ends. Germline CDR1 and CDR2: SGHTA and FQGNSA. This CDR3 comprises 14 residues. The CDR3 sequence is CASSFSGDNQPQHF. In nucleotides, the CDR3 is TGTGCCAGCAGCTTTTCCGGAGATAATCAGCCCCAGCATTTT.

The table lists this clone with a few counts. V gene TRBV7-6 combines with J gene TRBJ1-2, with D maybe TRBD1 (6 bases). Trimming took 1 base from V and 2 from J, leaving 11 bases between them. The CDR3 extends over 15 amino acids. Germline CDR1 SGHVS, CDR2 FNYEAQ. The CDR3 bases are TGTGCCAGCAGCTTAGAAGCAGGGGCGAACTATGGCTACACCTTC. Translated: CASSLEAGANYGYTF.

V gene TRBV11-3 combines with J gene TRBJ2-1; 8 nucleotides match TRBD1. The CDR3 contains 15 residues. The J segment lost 9 bases and the V segment lost 1 base, leaving 8 bases of the junction unmatched. The V gene's germline CDR1 is SGHNT and CDR2 YENEEA. CDR3 DNA sequence: TGTGCCAGCAGCTTAGTGGGTCAGGGGGCGGGTGAGCAGTTCTTC. This codes for CASSLVGQGAGEQFF.

The DNA for the CDR3 is TGTGCCATCCGCCGGGACAGGGGCACTGAAGCTTTCTTT. It translates to CAIRRDRGTEAFF. This chain joins TRBV19 and TRBJ1-1, with TRBD1 matching over 10 bases. Germline CDR1 and CDR2: LNHDA and SQIVND (reference sequence). V shed 10 bases and J 4 bases; nucleotides not matched to a gene: 6. The CDR3 loop spans 13 amino acids. Using reference TRBV19 and TRBJ1-1 for the parts outside the CDR3, the full variable domain is DGGITQSPKYLFRKEGQNVTLSCEQNLNHDAMYWYRQDPGQGLRLIYYSQIVNDFQKGDIAEGYSVSREKKESFPLTVTSAQKNPTAFYLCAIRRDRGTEAFFGQGTRLTVV.

The V and J genes are TRBV18 and TRBJ2-7; 8 bases fit TRBD1. The length of the CDR3 is 16 residues. Germline values: CDR1 KGHSH, CDR2 LQKENI. V lost 5 bases to trimming and J lost 2 bases; unmatched junction nucleotides: 11. This CDR3 reads CASSAEAQGAAYEQYF. DNA for the CDR3: TGTGCCAGCTCAGCAGAGGCCCAGGGGGCCGCCTACGAGCAGTACTTC.

This sequence joins TRBV18 and TRBJ1-2; D is unclear. This CDR3 is built from 15 residues. V gave up 0 bases and J gave up 8 bases, with 16 bases separating them. Germline V gene lookup returns CDR1 KGHSH and CDR2 LQKENI. CDR3 coding DNA: TGTGCCAGCTCACCACCGGTTGGCGGGGATGGGGGCTACACCTTC. Translation gives CASSPPVGGDGGYTF.

This clone showed up just once. The rearrangement links TRBV24-1 to TRBJ2-3; 8 nucleotides match TRBD1. J lost 2 bases, V lost 3 bases, and 6 bases had no gene match. The CDR3 length is 16 residues. Per the germline V gene, CDR1 is KGHDR and CDR2 is SFDVKD. The CDR3: CATSDPGQGFTDTQYF. Written as DNA, the CDR3 is TGTGCCACCAGTGATCCCGGACAGGGCTTCACAGATACGCAGTATTTT.

This chain connects TRBV6-5 to TRBJ2-7; tentatively, D is TRBD2 (5 bases). CDR3 length: 13 amino acids. Deletions cut 7 bases from V and 2 bases from J, with 12 bases between. Germline lookup yields CDR1 MNHEY and CDR2 SVGAGI. The CDR3 sequence: CASTIHGTYEQYF. The CDR3 DNA is TGTGCCAGCACCATACACGGGACCTACGAGCAGTACTTC.